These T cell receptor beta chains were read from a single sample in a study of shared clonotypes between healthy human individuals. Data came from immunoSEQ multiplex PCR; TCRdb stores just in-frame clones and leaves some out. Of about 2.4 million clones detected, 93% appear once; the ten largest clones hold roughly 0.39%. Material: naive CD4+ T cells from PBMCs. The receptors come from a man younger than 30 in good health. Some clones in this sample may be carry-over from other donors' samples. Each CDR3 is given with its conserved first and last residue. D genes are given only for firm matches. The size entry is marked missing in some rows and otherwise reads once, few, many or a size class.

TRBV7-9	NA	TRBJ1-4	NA	TGTGCCAGCAGCTTCAGGGCAACTAATGAAAAACTGTTTTTT	CASSFRATNEKLFF
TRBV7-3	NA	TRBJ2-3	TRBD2	TGTGCCAGCAGCTTACAAGGCGGGAGATCGGTAGTAGATACGCAGTATTTT	CASSLQGGRSVVDTQYF
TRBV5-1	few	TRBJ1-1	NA	TGCGCCAGCAGCCCCGGACAACCGAACACTGAAGCTTTCTTT	CASSPGQPNTEAFF
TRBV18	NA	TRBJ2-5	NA	TGTGCCAGCTCACCATTGGGGGTTCAAGAGACCCAGTACTTC	CASSPLGVQETQYF
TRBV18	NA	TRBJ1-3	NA	TGTGCCAGCTCACCACCGTTGATATCTGGAAACACCATATATTTT	CASSPPLISGNTIYF
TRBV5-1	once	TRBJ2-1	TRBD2	TGCGCCAGCAGCTTGGGCCTAGCGGACAATGAGCAGTTCTTC	CASSLGLADNEQFF
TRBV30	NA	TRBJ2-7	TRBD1	TGTGCCTGGAGGACCGGGACAGGGTCCTACGAGCAGTACTTC	CAWRTGTGSYEQYF
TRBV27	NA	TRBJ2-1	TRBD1	TGTGCCAGCAGTTCCTCCGGGACAGGGTCCTACAATGAGCAGTTCTTC	CASSSSGTGSYNEQFF
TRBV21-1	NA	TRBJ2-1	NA	TGTGCCAGCAGCCCTCTCGGTGGAGGCTACAATGAGCAGTTCTTC	CASSPLGGGYNEQFF
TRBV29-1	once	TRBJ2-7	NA	TGCAGCGGTGGGGGCAGCTCCTACGAGCAGTACTTC	CSGGGSSYEQYF
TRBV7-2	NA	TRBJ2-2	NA	TGTGCCAGCAGCCCGCGACGGGACACCGGGGAGCTGTTTTTT	CASSPRRDTGELFF
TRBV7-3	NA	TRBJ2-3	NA	TGTGCCAGCAATCGGGGAGGTTGGGGCACAGATACGCAGTATTTT	CASNRGGWGTDTQYF
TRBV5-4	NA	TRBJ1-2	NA	TGTGCCAGCAGCTTGCGTGCCAACTATGGCTACACCTTC	CASSLRANYGYTF
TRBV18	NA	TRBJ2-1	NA	TGTGCCAGCTCACCGACTAGGGCCTACAATGAGCAGTTCTTC	CASSPTRAYNEQFF
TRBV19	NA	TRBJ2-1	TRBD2	TGTGCCATCAAGGCGGGGGAGGGCCACAATGAGCAGTTCTTC	CAIKAGEGHNEQFF
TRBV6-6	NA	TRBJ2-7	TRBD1	TGTGCCAGCCAATCGAGACAGGGGGCTACCCACGAGCAGTACTTC	CASQSRQGATHEQYF
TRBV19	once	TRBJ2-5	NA	TGTGCCAGTACTCCACAATACAGGGAAGAGACCCAGTACTTC	CASTPQYREETQYF
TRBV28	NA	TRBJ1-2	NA	TGTGCCTCCAAGGACAGTCGAGATGGCTACACCTTC	CASKDSRDGYTF
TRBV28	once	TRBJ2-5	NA	TGTGCCAGCAGTACCCGGGACCAACAAGAGACCCAGTACTTC	CASSTRDQQETQYF
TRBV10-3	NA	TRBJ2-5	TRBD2	TGTGCCATCAATCAAGCGGGAGCCGGAGAGACCCAGTACTTC	CAINQAGAGETQYF
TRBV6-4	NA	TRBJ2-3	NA	TGTGCCAGCAGTGACTCCGGGATGAGCACAGATACGCAGTATTTT	CASSDSGMSTDTQYF
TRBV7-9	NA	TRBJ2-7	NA	TGTGCCAGCAGCACGGCTCAGACGGGGGAGCAGTACTTC	CASSTAQTGEQYF
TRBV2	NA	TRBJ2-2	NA	TGTGCCAGCAGTGTAGGCACGAACACCGGGGAGCTGTTTTTT	CASSVGTNTGELFF
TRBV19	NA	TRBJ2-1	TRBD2	TGTGCCAGTTGCCTAGCGGGATCCTACAATGAGCAGTTCTTC	CASCLAGSYNEQFF
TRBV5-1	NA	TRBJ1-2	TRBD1	TGCGCCAGCAGTCGAGCGGGACAGGGACAGGGGGCATTCAACACCTTC	CASSRAGQGQGAFNTF
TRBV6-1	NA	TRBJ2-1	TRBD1	TGTGCCAGCAGGGGGGGACAGGGGAGGAACAATGAGCAGTTCTTC	CASRGGQGRNNEQFF
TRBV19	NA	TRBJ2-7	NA	TGTGCCAGTAGTATAGGAGAAAAGATCTACGAGCAGTACTTC	CASSIGEKIYEQYF
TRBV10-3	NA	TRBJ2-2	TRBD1	TGTGCCATCGGGACAGTTACCGGGGAGCTGTTTTTT	CAIGTVTGELFF
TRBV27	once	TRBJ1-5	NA	TGTGCCAGCAGTTTATCCGGCAGGGGTTCGAGCAATCAGCCCCAGCATTTT	CASSLSGRGSSNQPQHF
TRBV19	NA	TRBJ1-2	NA	TGTGCCAGTAGTATAATCAGCACGGGGAACTATGGCTACACCTTC	CASSIISTGNYGYTF
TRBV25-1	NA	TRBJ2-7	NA	TGTGCCAGCCGTCATTTTAGCCAGGTGGGGCCCTGCGAGCAGTACTTC	CASRHFSQVGPCEQYF
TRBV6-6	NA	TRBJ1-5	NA	TGTGCCAGCGGCAGGGAGGAAGTTCAGCCCCAGCATTTT	CASGREEVQPQHF
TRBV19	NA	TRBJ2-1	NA	TGTGCCAGTAGCCCAATCCTACCCAGCTACAATGAGCAGTTCTTC	CASSPILPSYNEQFF
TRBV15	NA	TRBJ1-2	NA	TGTGCCACCAGCAGAGTTCGGGAGGGCTACACCTTC	CATSRVREGYTF
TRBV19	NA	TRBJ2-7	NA	TGTGCCAGTAGTAAAGAGGGGTGGGAGCAGTACTTC	CASSKEGWEQYF
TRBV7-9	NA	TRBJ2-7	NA	TGTGCCAGCAGCCCCTCAGGGGCAGCGGACTTC	CASSPSGAADF
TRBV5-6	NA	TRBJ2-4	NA	TGTGCCAGCAGCGGGGACTCGGGGGCTGGAAACATTCAGTACTTC	CASSGDSGAGNIQYF
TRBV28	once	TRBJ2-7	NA	TGTGCCAGCAGTGACGGGACTCCTAACGACGAGCAGTACTTC	CASSDGTPNDEQYF
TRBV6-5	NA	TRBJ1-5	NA	TGTGCCAGCAGTGGGATCTGGACGCATTTT	CASSGIWTHF
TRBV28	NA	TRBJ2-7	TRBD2	TGTGCCAGCAGTTTAACCCCACCACTAGCGAAATACGAGCAGTACTTC	CASSLTPPLAKYEQYF
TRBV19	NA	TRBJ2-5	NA	TGTGCCAGTAGCCCTGACAGGACCCCTCAAGAGACCCAGTACTTC	CASSPDRTPQETQYF
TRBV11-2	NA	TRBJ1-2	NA	TGTGCCAGCAGCTCACCCCGACTGGGGGGGTCTGGCTACACCTTC	CASSSPRLGGSGYTF
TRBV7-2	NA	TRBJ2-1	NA	TGTGCCAGCAGCCCCGCGTGGAATGAGCAGTTCTTC	CASSPAWNEQFF